These 12 T cell receptor beta chains were all obtained from the same sample, sequenced in a study of cytomegalovirus exposure and HLA in healthy donors. This PCR relied on a set of 60 Vbeta primers and 13 Jbeta primers. Using immunoSEQ multiplex PCR, the repertoire was profiled, and TCRdb retains in-frame clones only, with some absent. The top ten clones hold about 9.4% of a sample with some 210,000 clones, over 75% of them seen once. The sequenced material came from PBMCs. The receptors come from a woman in her forties or fifties in good health and CMV-seropositive.

This clone showed up just once. A read error may account for a junction end that differs from germline. This chain joins TRBV7-2 and TRBJ1-2; maybe TRBD1 (5 bases). The CDR3 is made up of 13 amino acids. CDR1 and CDR2 from the germline V gene are SGHTA and FQGNSA. The CDR3 nucleotides read TGTGCCAGCAGTTTAGACAGAAGAAATGGCTACACCTTC. This gives the protein CASSLDRRNGYTF.

The V call is TRBV18, the J call TRBJ1-2; possible D gene TRBD1, 5 bases. The ends were cut back, 3 bases at V and 2 bases at J, with 10 bases in the middle. Germline CDR1 is KGHSH and CDR2 is LQKENI. The CDR3 runs 14 residues. The CDR3 protein is CASSPGGRNYGYTF. CDR3 coding DNA: TGTGCCAGCTCACCGGGGGGACGGAACTATGGCTACACCTTC.

In this sample, this clone turned up once. The rearrangement links TRBV6-5 to TRBJ2-1, with D perhaps TRBD2 (5 bases). The CDR3 length is 11 residues. Between the trimmed V and J ends, which lost 8 bases and 7 bases, there was a span of 9 bases. Germline values: CDR1 MNHEY, CDR2 SVGAGI. This CDR3 reads CASRRWNEQFF. CDR3 DNA sequence: TGTGCCAGCCGGAGGTGGAATGAGCAGTTCTTC.

The sample holds one count of this clone. J is TRBJ1-1 and V is TRBV2; possible D gene TRBD1, 5 bases. V shed 2 bases and J shed 4 bases, with 14 bases lying between them. The CDR3 spans 15 residues. Germline V gene data show CDR1 as SNHLY and CDR2 as FYNNEI. The CDR3 region has the DNA TGTGCCAGCAGTGAATCGTCGGGGGGAGGCACTGAAGCTTTCTTT. Protein: CASSESSGGGTEAFF. The variable domain in full, completed from reference TRBV2 and TRBJ1-1, reads EPEVTQTPSHQVTQMGQEVILRCVPISNHLYFYWYRQILGQKVEFLVSFYNNEISEKSEIFDDQFSVERPDGSNFTLKIRSTKLEDSAMYFCASSESSGGGTEAFFGQGTRLTVV.

The rearrangement uses TRBV6-1 and TRBJ2-5, with TRBD2 as a possible D gene (6 bases). CDR1 and CDR2 (germline): MNHNS, SASEGT. V shed 3 bases and J shed 5 bases, with 13 bases lying between them. The CDR3 contains 14 residues. CDR3 amino acids: CASSEEGRLETQYF. In DNA form, the CDR3 reads TGTGCCAGCAGTGAGGAGGGGAGGCTGGAGACCCAGTACTTC.

This chain uses TRBV11-2 with TRBJ2-7; 12 bases agree with TRBD2. Germline assignment: CDR1 SGHAT and CDR2 FQNNGV. CDR3 size: 15 residues. V lost 5 bases and J lost 3; bases outside the gene matches: 5. CDR3 nucleotides: TGTGCCAGCAGCCCGCGGACTAGCGGGGACTACGAGCAGTACTTC. Its protein is CASSPRTSGDYEQYF.

This clone has a handful of counts. The V call is TRBV5-1, the J call TRBJ1-4; D is undetermined. The CDR3 runs 12 residues. Trimming left V 3 bases short and J 7 bases short, with 7 bases between. In germline, CDR1 is SGHRS, CDR2 YFSETQ. The CDR3 is CASSSRGEKLFF. DNA of the CDR3: TGCGCCAGCAGCTCTCGGGGTGAAAAACTGTTTTTT.

The V gene is TRBV6-6, the J gene TRBJ2-3; 11 bases are a match to TRBD2. Germline-derived CDR1 and CDR2 are MNHNY and SVGAGI (reference sequence). V gave up 2 bases and J gave up 1 base; unmatched junction bases: 2. The CDR3 runs 16 residues. CDR3 DNA: TGTGCCAGCAGTTACGCGACTAGCGGGGGCACAGATACGCAGTATTTT. Amino acids: CASSYATSGGTDTQYF.

This clone was found once. The chain is built from TRBV9 and TRBJ2-7; 11 positions match TRBD2. The V segment lost 4 bases and the J segment 4 bases; nucleotides outside the gene matches: 7. From germline, CDR1 is SGDLS and CDR2 YYNGEE. The CDR3 has 15 residues. This CDR3 reads CASSPFSGGVYEQYF. The CDR3 DNA follows: TGTGCCAGCAGCCCCTTTAGCGGGGGGGTTTACGAGCAGTACTTC.

This chain connects TRBV5-6 to TRBJ1-5, with TRBD1 matching over 8 bases. Germline loops: CDR1 SGHDT, CDR2 YYEEEE. The CDR3 length is 14 residues. The V gene end was trimmed by 2 bases and the J gene end by 7 bases; junction bases not matched to a gene: 5. The CDR3 reads CASSFGQGVQPQHF. The DNA of the CDR3 is TGTGCCAGCAGCTTCGGACAGGGAGTCCAGCCCCAGCATTTT.

The chain combines TRBV5-1 with TRBJ2-1, with 16 bases that match TRBD2. After removal of 3 bases from V and 0 bases from J, the junction contained 6 bases not matched to a gene. Germline lookup yields CDR1 SGHRS and CDR2 YFSETQ. The CDR3 consists of 19 residues. The CDR3 sequence is CASSSGTSGGDRSYNEQFF. CDR3 sequence (DNA): TGCGCCAGCAGCTCCGGGACTAGCGGGGGGGACCGCTCCTACAATGAGCAGTTCTTC.

This clone has only one observation. The chain links TRBV28 to TRBJ1-1; 8 bases map to TRBD1. With V trimmed by 4 bases and J by 5 bases, 9 bases remained unmatched. The germline gives CDR1 MDHEN, CDR2 SYDVKM. The CDR3 contains 15 residues. CDR3 amino acids: CASSSKARGRTEAFF. DNA for the CDR3: TGTGCCAGCAGTTCCAAAGCCAGGGGGCGGACTGAAGCTTTCTTT.